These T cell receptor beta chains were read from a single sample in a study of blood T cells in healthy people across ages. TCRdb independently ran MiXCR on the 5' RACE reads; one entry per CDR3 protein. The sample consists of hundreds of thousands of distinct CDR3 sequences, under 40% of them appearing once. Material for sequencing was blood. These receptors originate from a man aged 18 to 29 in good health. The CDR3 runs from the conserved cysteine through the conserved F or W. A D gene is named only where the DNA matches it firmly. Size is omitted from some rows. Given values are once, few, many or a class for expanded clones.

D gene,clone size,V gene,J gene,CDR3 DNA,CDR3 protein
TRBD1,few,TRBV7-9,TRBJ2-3,TGTGCCAGCAGCCCCCGACAGGGTTCGGAAGCAGATACGCAGTATTTT,CASSPRQGSEADTQYF
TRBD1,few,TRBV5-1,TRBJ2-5,TGCGCCAGCAGCTGGGGACAGGGGAAAGAGACCCAGTACTTC,CASSWGQGKETQYF
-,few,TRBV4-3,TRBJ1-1,TGCGCCAGCAGCCAAGACACTGGGGCTGAAGCTTTCTTT,CASSQDTGAEAFF
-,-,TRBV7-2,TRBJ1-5,TGTGCCAGCAGCTTAGTGCGGGGGGATAGCAATCAGCCCCAGCATTTT,CASSLVRGDSNQPQHF
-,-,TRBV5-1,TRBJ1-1,TGCGCCAGCAGCTTGCATGAGAGGAACACTGAAGCTTTCTTT,CASSLHERNTEAFF
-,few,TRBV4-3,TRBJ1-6,TGCGCCAGCAGCCAAGGCAACGGAGGGGGGTATAATTCACCCCTCCACTTT,CASSQGNGGGYNSPLHF
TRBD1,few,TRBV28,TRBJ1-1,TGTGCCAGCAGTTTCCTCGTTGACAGGGCGAACACTGAAGCTTTCTTT,CASSFLVDRANTEAFF
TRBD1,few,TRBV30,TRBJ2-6,TGTGCCTGGAGTTTTATCAGGACAGGGACCACTGGGGCCAACGTCCTGACTTTC,CAWSFIRTGTTGANVLTF
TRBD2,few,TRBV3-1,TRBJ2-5,TGTGCCAGCAGCTCCCAACTAGCGGGGGCCGACCAAGAGACCCAGTACTTC,CASSSQLAGADQETQYF
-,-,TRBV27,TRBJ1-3,TGTGCCAGCAGTTTATCGTGGGGTGGCGGAAACACCATATATTTT,CASSLSWGGGNTIYF
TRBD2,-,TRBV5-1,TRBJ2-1,TGCGCCAGCAGCACCACTAGCGGGGGCCTCCGAGTTGAGCAGTTCTTC,CASSTTSGGLRVEQFF
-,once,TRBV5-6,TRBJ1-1,TGTGTCAGCAGCTCGACCGTCCCGGGGGACACTGAAGCTTTCTTT,CVSSSTVPGDTEAFF
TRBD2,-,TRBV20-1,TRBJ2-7,TGCAGTGCTGGAAGGACTAGCGGCAATGAGCAGTACTTC,CSAGRTSGNEQYF
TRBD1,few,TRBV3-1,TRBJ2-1,TGTGCCAGCAGCCAACAAGGACAGGGGTCCTACAATGAGCAGTTCTTC,CASSQQGQGSYNEQFF
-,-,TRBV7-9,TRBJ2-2,TGTGCCGGCAGCTTAGAAGGTGGACAGAACACCGGGGAGCTGTTTTTT,CAGSLEGGQNTGELFF
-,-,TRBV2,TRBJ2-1,TGTGCCAGCAACCGGGACATGTCCCACAATGAGCAGTTCTTC,CASNRDMSHNEQFF
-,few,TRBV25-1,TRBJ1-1,TGTGCCAGCAGTACAAAAGGGGGGGGACTGAACACTGAAGCTTTCTTT,CASSTKGGGLNTEAFF
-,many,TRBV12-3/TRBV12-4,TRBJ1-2,TGTGCCAGCAGTCTCCAGGACTATGGCTACACCTTC,CASSLQDYGYTF
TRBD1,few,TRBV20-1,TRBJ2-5,TGCAGTGCCCACCCCGGGACAGGGGGTGAGACCCAGTACTTC,CSAHPGTGGETQYF
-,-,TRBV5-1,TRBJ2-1,TGCGCCAGCAGCTTCGGGGCCTCCTACGAGCAGTTCTTC,CASSFGASYEQFF
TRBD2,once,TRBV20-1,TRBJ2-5,TGCAGTGCCATAGAACCCGGGACTAGCGGGAGACAAGAGACCCAGTACTTC,CSAIEPGTSGRQETQYF
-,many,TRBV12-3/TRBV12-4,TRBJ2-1,TGTGCCAGCAGTTTAGCTGACCGCAATGAGCAGTTCTTC,CASSLADRNEQFF
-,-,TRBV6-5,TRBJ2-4,TGTGCCAGCGGGCTCAGAGGGGACATTCAGTACTTC,CASGLRGDIQYF
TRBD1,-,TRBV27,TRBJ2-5,TGTGCCAGCAGTTTCCGGGACAGGGCAGACTATGAGCAGTACTTC,CASSFRDRADYEQYF
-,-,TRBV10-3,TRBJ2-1,TGTGTCATCAGTGAGGGGGACAAAAACAATGAGCAGTTCTTC,CVISEGDKNNEQFF
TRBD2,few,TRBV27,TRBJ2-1,TGTGCCAGCAGCCCCGTAGCGGGACACTCCTACAATGAGCAGTTCTTC,CASSPVAGHSYNEQFF
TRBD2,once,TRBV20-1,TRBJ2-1,TGCAGTGCTAGAGGCTCAAGACTAGCGGGAGCGAGCTCCTACAATGAGCAGTTCTTC,CSARGSRLAGASSYNEQFF
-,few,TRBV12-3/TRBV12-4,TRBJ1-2,TGTGCCAGCAGTTCTGCTCTCGACCACACCTTC,CASSSALDHTF
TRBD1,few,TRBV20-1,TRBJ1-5,TGCAGTGCTACCGCATCCCAGGGGGCGCAGCCCCAGCATTTT,CSATASQGAQPQHF